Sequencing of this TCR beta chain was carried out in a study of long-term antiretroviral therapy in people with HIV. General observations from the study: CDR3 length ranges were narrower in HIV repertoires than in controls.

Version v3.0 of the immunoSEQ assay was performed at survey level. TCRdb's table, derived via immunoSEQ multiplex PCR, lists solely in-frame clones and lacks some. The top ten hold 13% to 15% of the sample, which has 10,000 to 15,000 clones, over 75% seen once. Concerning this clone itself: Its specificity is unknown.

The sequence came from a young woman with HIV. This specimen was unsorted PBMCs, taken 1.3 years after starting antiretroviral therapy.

The CDR3 is CASSARTGGSAEAFF. The CDR3 nucleotides read TGCGCCAGCAGCGCCCGGACAGGGGGTTCGGCTGAAGCTTTCTTT. V is TRBV5-1 and J is TRBJ1-1; 10 nucleotides line up with TRBD1. The CDR3 sequence is 15 residues long. From germline, CDR1 is SGHRS and CDR2 YFSETQ. J lost 6 bases, V lost 4 bases, and 9 bases had no gene match.